This T cell receptor beta chain stems from a study of Ad26.COV2.S vaccination and SARS-CoV-2 variants. On the study more broadly: In the study, Ad26.COV2.S was injected intramuscularly once, or twice 56 days apart.

Documented treatment: 15 to 20 received Ad26.COV2.S at low or high dose, single or two shots; 5 received placebo; per-sample allocation not given. Repertoires come from day 63 after the first vaccine or placebo injection. Germline CDR1 is SGDLS and CDR2 is YYNGEE. Trimming stripped 4 bases from V and 5 bases from J, with 6 bases between. The CDR3 extends over 12 amino acids. The data were produced by immunoSEQ multiplex PCR, yet TCRdb's version contains in-frame clones alone and is incomplete. This sample has hundreds of thousands of clones; more than 75% occur once, and the top ten carry around 3.5%. About this clone itself: Its antigen is unknown.

Study-wide findings and caveats: Non-spike TCR breadth did not differ much between vaccine and placebo recipients.

This chain links TRBV9 with TRBJ2-2; no clear D gene. The receptor was isolated from a person aged 18-65 years who received the Ad26.COV2.S COVID-19 vaccine or a placebo. The sample consisted of peripheral blood, taken in a trial of Ad26.COV2.S vaccine versus placebo. This CDR3 is CASSPHTGELFF. For the CDR3, the DNA is TGTGCCAGCAGCCCTCATACCGGGGAGCTGTTTTTT.